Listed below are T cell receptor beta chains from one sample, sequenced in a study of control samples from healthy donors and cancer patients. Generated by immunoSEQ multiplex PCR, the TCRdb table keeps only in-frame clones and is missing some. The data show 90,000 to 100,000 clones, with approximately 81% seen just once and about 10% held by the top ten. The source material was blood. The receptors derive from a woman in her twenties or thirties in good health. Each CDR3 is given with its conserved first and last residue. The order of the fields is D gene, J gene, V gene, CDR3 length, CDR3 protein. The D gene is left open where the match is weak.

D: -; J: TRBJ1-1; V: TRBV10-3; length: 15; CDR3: CAISPMGGRDTEAFF
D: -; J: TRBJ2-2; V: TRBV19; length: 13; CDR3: CASSITDGGELFF
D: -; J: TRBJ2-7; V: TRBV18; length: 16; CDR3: CASSPRIGGVSHEQYF
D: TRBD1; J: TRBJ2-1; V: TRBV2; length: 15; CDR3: CASRGRQGFNNEQFF
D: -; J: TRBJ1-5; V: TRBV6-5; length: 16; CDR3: CASSYSILDSNQPQHF
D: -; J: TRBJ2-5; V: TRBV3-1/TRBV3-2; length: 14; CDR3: CASSQTTEPGTQYF
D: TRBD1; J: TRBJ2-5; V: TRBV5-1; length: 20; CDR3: CASSVKPGTGGITFRETQYF
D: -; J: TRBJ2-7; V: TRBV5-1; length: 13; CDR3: CASSLAFYYEQYF
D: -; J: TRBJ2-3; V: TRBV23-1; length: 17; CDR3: CASSLPAPWADPDTQYF
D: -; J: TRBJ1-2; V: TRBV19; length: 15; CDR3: CASSMPREGYYGYTF
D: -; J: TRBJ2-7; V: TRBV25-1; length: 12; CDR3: CASRGISYEQYF
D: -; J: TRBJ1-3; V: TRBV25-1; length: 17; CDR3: CASSDPQGAGTGNTIYF
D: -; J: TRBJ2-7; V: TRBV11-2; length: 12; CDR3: CASSPSTKEQYF
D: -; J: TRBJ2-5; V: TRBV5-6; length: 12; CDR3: CASSRGVETQYF
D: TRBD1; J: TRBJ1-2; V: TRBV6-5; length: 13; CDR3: CASRLTGTDGYTF
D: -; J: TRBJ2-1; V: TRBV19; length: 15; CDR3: CASTRDPAIYNEQFF
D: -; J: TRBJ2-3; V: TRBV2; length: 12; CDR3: CASSSDRDTQYF
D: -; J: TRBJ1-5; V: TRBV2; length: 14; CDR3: CASSDMARFEPQHF
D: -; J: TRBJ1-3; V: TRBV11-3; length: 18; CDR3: CASSLGVFYRFSGNTIYF
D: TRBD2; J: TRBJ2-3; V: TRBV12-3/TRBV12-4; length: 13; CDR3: CASSGATTDTQYF
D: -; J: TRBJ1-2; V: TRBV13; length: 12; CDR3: CASSLRRYGYTF
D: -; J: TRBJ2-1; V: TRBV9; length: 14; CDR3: CASSDGGFYNEQFF
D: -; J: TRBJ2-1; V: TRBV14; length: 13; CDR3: CASSQDRVGEQFF
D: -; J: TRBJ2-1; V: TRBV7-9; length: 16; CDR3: CASSVLFGGPVNEQFF
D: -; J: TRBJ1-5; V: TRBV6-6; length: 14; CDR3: CASSRGGQGQPQHF
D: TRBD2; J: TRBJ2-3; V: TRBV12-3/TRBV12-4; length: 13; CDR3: CASRLAGGDTQYF
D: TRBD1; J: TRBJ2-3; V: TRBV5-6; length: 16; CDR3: CASSRTGGAGTDTQYF
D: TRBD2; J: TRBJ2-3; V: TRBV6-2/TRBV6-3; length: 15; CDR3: CASSYPERGADTQYF
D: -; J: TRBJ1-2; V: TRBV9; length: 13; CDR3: CASSVGGGRGYTF
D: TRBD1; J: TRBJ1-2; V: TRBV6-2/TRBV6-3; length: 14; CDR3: CASSFGTGGGGYTF
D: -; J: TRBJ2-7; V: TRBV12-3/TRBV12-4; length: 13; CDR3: CASSYRAAYEQYF
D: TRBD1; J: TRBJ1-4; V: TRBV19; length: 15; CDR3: CASSIAGQGNEKLFF
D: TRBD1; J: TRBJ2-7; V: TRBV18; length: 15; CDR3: CASSPKTGLSYEQYF
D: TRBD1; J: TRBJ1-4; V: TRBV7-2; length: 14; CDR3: CASSFFGTAEKLFF
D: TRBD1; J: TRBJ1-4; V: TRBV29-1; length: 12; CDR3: CSVSGQGEKLFF
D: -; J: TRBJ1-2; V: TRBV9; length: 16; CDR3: CASSVTPSGSNYGYTF
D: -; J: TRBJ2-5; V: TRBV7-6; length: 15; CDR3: CASSVGVAGRQTQYF
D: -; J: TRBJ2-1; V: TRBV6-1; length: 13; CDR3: CASSELSTLKQFF
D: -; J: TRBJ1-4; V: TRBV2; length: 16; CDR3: CASSPNTGSSGEKLFF
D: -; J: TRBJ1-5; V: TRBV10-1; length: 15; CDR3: CASSESGVLNQPQHF
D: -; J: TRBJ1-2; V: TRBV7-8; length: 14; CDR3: CASSLALSRRGYTF
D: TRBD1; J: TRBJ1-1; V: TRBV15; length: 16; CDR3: CATSRAGTVLNTEAFF
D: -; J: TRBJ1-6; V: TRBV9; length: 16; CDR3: CASSKRQVSYNSPLHF
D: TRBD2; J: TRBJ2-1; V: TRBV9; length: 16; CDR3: CASSTGLGTSWNEQFF
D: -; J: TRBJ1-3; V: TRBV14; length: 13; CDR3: CASSQVSGNTIYF
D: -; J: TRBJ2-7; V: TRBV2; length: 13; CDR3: CASSATEYYEQYF
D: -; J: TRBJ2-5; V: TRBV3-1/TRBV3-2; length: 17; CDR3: CASSQDRQPVSKETQYF
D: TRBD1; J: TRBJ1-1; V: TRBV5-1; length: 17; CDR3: CASSLAKFTGGETEAFF
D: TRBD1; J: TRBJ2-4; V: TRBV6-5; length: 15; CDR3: CASSQTQGAKNIQYF
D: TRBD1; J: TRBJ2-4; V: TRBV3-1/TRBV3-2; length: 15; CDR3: CASSLTGVGKNIQYF
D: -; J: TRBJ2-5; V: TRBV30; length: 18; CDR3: CAWSRLSLAGFLGETQYF
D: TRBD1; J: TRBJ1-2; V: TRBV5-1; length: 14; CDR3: CASSRDRGRYGYTF
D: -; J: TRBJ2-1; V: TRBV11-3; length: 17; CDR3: CASSLVMGASSYNEQFF
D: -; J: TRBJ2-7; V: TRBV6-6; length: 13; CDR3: CASSYFRDYEQYF
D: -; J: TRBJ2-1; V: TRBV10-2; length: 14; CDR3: CASSTDSSYNEQFF
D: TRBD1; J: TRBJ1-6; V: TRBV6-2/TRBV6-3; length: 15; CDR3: CASSNHRGYNSPLHF
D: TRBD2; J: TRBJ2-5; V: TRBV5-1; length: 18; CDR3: CASSFGLAGEPYQETQYF
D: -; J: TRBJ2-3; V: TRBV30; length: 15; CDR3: CAWSAETVSTDTQYF
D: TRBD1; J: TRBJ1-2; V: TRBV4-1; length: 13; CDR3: CASSPGTGSGYTF
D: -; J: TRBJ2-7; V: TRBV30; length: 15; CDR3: CAWSFRGRNSYEQYF